The sequence of this T cell receptor (beta chain) was determined in a study of T cell responses to AZD1222 COVID-19 vaccine. General study points: Scientists sampled the repertoires only once the peak T cell response had passed. Among the donors, most were white British and more were female, and clonal diversity was possibly underestimated.

Germline values: CDR1 MGHRA, CDR2 YSYEKL. J was trimmed by 10 bases and V by 0 bases; bases with no gene match: 10. The CDR3 has 16 amino acids. Points on this clone: Antigen unknown.

The assay was immunoSEQ multiplex PCR, and TCRdb's table has in-frame clones only and misses some. The table shows 140,000 or so clones, with approximately 90% occurring only once. The sample was peripheral blood, taken 28 days after the second AZD1222 dose. The clonotype was recovered from an adult who received the AZD1222 COVID-19 vaccine. The chain recombines TRBV4-1 with TRBJ2-1; 9 bases align to TRBD2. In DNA form, the CDR3 reads TGCGCCAGCAGCCAAGAAGCGGGGCTAGCGGGGACGGAGCAGTTCTTC. It translates to CASSQEAGLAGTEQFF.